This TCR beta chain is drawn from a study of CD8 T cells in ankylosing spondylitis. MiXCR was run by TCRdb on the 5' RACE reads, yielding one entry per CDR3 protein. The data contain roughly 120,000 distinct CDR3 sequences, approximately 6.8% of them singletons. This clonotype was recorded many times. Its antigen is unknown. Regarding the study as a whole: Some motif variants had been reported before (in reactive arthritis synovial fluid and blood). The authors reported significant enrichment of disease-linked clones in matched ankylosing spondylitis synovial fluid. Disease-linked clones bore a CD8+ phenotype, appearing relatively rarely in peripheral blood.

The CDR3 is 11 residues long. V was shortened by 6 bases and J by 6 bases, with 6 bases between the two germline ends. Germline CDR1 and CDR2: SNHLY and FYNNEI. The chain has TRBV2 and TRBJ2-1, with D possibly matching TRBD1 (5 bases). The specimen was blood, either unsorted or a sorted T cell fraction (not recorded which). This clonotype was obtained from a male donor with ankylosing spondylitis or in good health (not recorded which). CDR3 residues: CASRGVNEQFF. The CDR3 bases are TGTGCCAGCAGAGGGGTCAATGAGCAGTTCTTC.